Listed below are T cell receptor beta chains from one sample, sequenced in a study of cytomegalovirus exposure and HLA in healthy donors. Assay used: immunoSEQ multiplex PCR; TCRdb lists only in-frame clones, some missing. The sample totals 190,000 or so clones. The sequenced sample consisted of PBMCs. These receptor sequences come from a boy between 10 and 17 years old in good health and CMV-seronegative. CDR3s include the opening cysteine and the closing phenylalanine or tryptophan. The order of the fields is D gene, V gene, CDR3 length, J gene, CDR3 protein, CDR3 DNA. A D gene is named only where the DNA matches it firmly.

D: NA; V: TRBV7-3; length: 13; J: TRBJ1-6; CDR3: CASSLAGNSPLHF; DNA: TGTGCCAGCAGCTTAGCGGGAAATTCACCCCTCCACTTT
D: TRBD2; V: TRBV10-2; length: 15; J: TRBJ2-7; CDR3: CASSDMGGGSYEQYF; DNA: TGCGCCAGCAGTGATATGGGCGGGGGATCATACGAGCAGTACTTC
D: NA; V: TRBV28; length: 14; J: TRBJ1-2; CDR3: CASSRQPFNYGYTF; DNA: TGTGCCAGCAGTCGACAGCCCTTTAACTATGGCTACACCTTC
D: NA; V: TRBV7-9; length: 13; J: TRBJ1-6; CDR3: CATSSGPNSPLHF; DNA: TGTGCCACCTCTTCCGGTCCGAATTCACCCCTCCACTTT
D: NA; V: TRBV27; length: 13; J: TRBJ2-2; CDR3: CASRTGESGELFF; DNA: TGTGCCAGCCGGACCGGGGAATCCGGGGAGCTGTTTTTT
D: TRBD2; V: TRBV7-2; length: 17; J: TRBJ2-2; CDR3: CASSSPGLAGVLGELFF; DNA: TGTGCCAGCAGCTCGCCTGGACTAGCGGGGGTGCTTGGGGAGCTGTTTTTT
D: NA; V: TRBV2; length: 16; J: TRBJ2-1; CDR3: CASTEDQAGAGNEQFF; DNA: TGTGCCAGCACGGAGGACCAGGCCGGAGCGGGCAATGAGCAGTTCTTC
D: NA; V: TRBV21-1; length: 9; J: TRBJ1-1; CDR3: CASRRGAFF; DNA: TGTGCCAGCAGGCGAGGAGCTTTCTTT
D: NA; V: TRBV11-2; length: 16; J: TRBJ1-1; CDR3: CASSPHREFRNTEAFF; DNA: TGTGCCAGCAGCCCACACAGGGAATTTCGCAACACTGAAGCTTTCTTT
D: TRBD2; V: TRBV19; length: 17; J: TRBJ2-2; CDR3: CASTTPGLAGSTGELFF; DNA: TGTGCCAGTACCACCCCAGGACTAGCGGGGAGCACCGGGGAGCTGTTTTTT
D: NA; V: TRBV4-2; length: 11; J: TRBJ1-1; CDR3: CASSSDGEAFF; DNA: TGTGCCAGCAGCTCAGATGGTGAAGCTTTCTTT
D: NA; V: TRBV11-2; length: 14; J: TRBJ2-1; CDR3: CASTEGVSYNEQFF; DNA: TGTGCCAGCACGGAGGGAGTCTCCTACAATGAGCAGTTCTTC
D: NA; V: TRBV10-3; length: 14; J: TRBJ2-7; CDR3: CAIRPGLSSYEQYF; DNA: TGTGCCATCAGGCCGGGACTTAGCTCCTACGAGCAGTACTTC
D: NA; V: TRBV4-1; length: 14; J: TRBJ1-1; CDR3: CASTRTGPGPEAFF; DNA: TGCGCCAGCACCCGTACAGGCCCCGGCCCTGAAGCTTTCTTT
D: TRBD1; V: TRBV4-1; length: 16; J: TRBJ2-7; CDR3: CASSQVAAGGKYEQYF; DNA: TGCGCCAGCAGCCAAGTGGCGGCAGGGGGCAAATACGAGCAGTACTTC